The 14 T cell receptor beta chains below were found in one sample sequenced in a study of blood T cell repertoires in COVID-19. The repertoire was sequenced with immunoSEQ multiplex PCR; TCRdb's copy has only in-frame clones and lacks some. Of about 260,000 clones listed, around 86% are singletons. The sample taken for sequencing was peripheral blood. These TCRs come from a woman in her thirties or forties who had recovered from COVID-19.

V and J are TRBV7-6 and TRBJ2-2, with D maybe TRBD1 (5 bases). Trimming cost V 3 bases and J 0 bases, with 5 bases left between them. From germline, CDR1 is SGHVS and CDR2 FNYEAQ. This CDR3 region has 14 residues. The CDR3, as DNA: TGTGCCAGCAGCTTCAGGGCGAACACCGGGGAGCTGTTTTTT. Amino acid sequence: CASSFRANTGELFF.

The rearrangement joins TRBV4-1 to TRBJ2-7, with TRBD2 matching over 8 bases. The CDR3 sequence is 17 residues long. Germline V gives CDR1 MGHRA, CDR2 YSYEKL. The V gene end was trimmed by 2 bases and the J gene end by 2 bases; junction bases not matched to a gene: 11. CDR3 DNA: TGCGCCAGCAGCCAATTGACCGGGACTAGTCTTCCCTACGAGCAGTACTTC. It translates to CASSQLTGTSLPYEQYF.

The chain is built from TRBV9 and TRBJ1-1; 7 nucleotides line up with TRBD1. CDR3 length: 15 residues. The V gene end was trimmed by 0 bases and the J gene end by 4 bases; junction bases not matched to a gene: 6. Germline V gene lookup returns CDR1 SGDLS and CDR2 YYNGEE. CDR3 in DNA: TGTGCCAGCAGCGTAGATCCGAACAGGGGCACTGAAGCTTTCTTT. Amino acids: CASSVDPNRGTEAFF. The full variable domain, rest sourced from reference TRBV9 and TRBJ1-1, is DSGVTQTPKHLITATGQRVTLRCSPRSGDLSVYWYQQSLDQGLQFLIQYYNGEERAKGNILERFSAQQFPDLHSELNLSSLELGDSALYFCASSVDPNRGTEAFFGQGTRLTVV.

The chain recombines TRBV10-2 with TRBJ1-5; D is perhaps TRBD1 (5 bases). Germline CDR1 WSHSY, CDR2 SAAADI. This CDR3 has 14 amino acids. V dropped 1 base and J dropped 5 bases, with 9 bases sitting between them. CDR3: CASSELAGYQPQHF. CDR3 in DNA: TGCGCCAGCAGTGAGTTGGCAGGGTATCAGCCCCAGCATTTT.

The chain employs TRBV10-3 and TRBJ1-1; a weak D match, TRBD1 (6 bases). Germline CDR1 ENHRY, CDR2 SYGVKD. The CDR3 contains 15 residues. V was trimmed by 5 bases and J by 1 base, leaving 14 bases between them. The CDR3 region is CAISRDGRGNTEAFF. The CDR3 DNA follows: TGTGCCATCAGTCGGGATGGCAGGGGGAACACTGAAGCTTTCTTT.

The genes are TRBV28 and TRBJ1-2; D is ambiguous. Germline V gene data show CDR1 as MDHEN and CDR2 as SYDVKM. This CDR3 is built from 12 residues. V dropped 7 bases and J dropped 1 base, with 7 bases sitting between them. The DNA for the CDR3 is TGTGCCAGCACCGTTTATAACTATGGCTACACCTTC. Its translation: CASTVYNYGYTF.

This clone was counted a single time. The V call is TRBV29-1, the J call TRBJ2-4; tentative D call: TRBD2 (5 bases). This CDR3 is 12 amino acids long. CDR1 and CDR2 from the germline V gene are SQVTM and ANQGSEA. V was cut by 6 bases and J by 0 bases, with 6 bases left in between. This CDR3 reads CSVGVAKNIQYF. CDR3 nucleotide sequence: TGCAGCGTGGGAGTAGCCAAAAACATTCAGTACTTC.

This chain uses TRBV9 with TRBJ1-6, with TRBD1 matching over 8 bases. J was trimmed by 1 base and V by 2 bases; bases with no gene match: 5. Germline CDR1 reads SGDLS; CDR2 reads YYNGEE. The CDR3 consists of 17 residues. The CDR3 coding sequence is TGTGCCAGCAGCGTGGGACAGGCCCGTTCCTATAATTCACCCCTCCACTTT. Its protein is CASSVGQARSYNSPLHF. Together with reference TRBV9 and TRBJ1-6, the CDR3 gives the full variable domain: DSGVTQTPKHLITATGQRVTLRCSPRSGDLSVYWYQQSLDQGLQFLIQYYNGEERAKGNILERFSAQQFPDLHSELNLSSLELGDSALYFCASSVGQARSYNSPLHFGNGTRLTVT.

The J gene is TRBJ2-3, the V gene TRBV7-3, with TRBD2 identical over 13 bases. The trim removed 4 bases at V and 3 bases at J, leaving 13 bases unmatched. The CDR3 consists of 19 residues. Germline CDR1 and CDR2: SGHTA and FQGTGA. CDR3 amino acids: CASSSPRTSGGRGTDTQYF. The CDR3 DNA reads TGTGCCAGCAGCTCCCCCCGGACTAGCGGGGGACGAGGAACAGATACGCAGTATTTT.

The chain joins TRBV7-8 to TRBJ2-7; 7 bases map to TRBD2. Germline CDR1 SGHVS, CDR2 FQNEAQ. CDR3 length equals 16 residues. The ends lost 5 bases at V and 0 bases at J; junction bases unmatched: 10. Here the CDR3 reads CASSIPGEGLSYEQYF. For the CDR3, the DNA is TGTGCCAGCAGCATCCCGGGGGAGGGCCTCTCCTACGAGCAGTACTTC.

The chain couples TRBV5-4 to TRBJ1-2; D call uncertain. Germline V CDR1 and CDR2: SGHNT, YYREEE (reference sequence). The CDR3 loop spans 14 amino acids. The V gene lost 2 bases and the J gene lost 0 bases, with 8 bases spanning the gap. In DNA, the CDR3 is TGTGCCAGCAGCTTCCCAGATGCTAACTATGGCTACACCTTC. The encoded protein is CASSFPDANYGYTF.

This chain links TRBV9 with TRBJ1-4; D may be TRBD1 (5 bases). V gave up 4 bases and J gave up 8 bases, with 15 bases separating them. The germline CDR1 and CDR2 sequences are SGDLS and YYNGEE. CDR3 length: 14 amino acids. The CDR3 nucleotides are TGTGCCAGCAGCAGACCAGGGACTAGGGAAAAACTGTTTTTT. The encoded protein is CASSRPGTREKLFF.

Comments on this clone: Other DNA variants within this sample encode the same CDR3. The V call is TRBV9, the J call TRBJ1-2, with 8 bases fitting TRBD1. The length of the CDR3 is 14 residues. V shed 3 bases and J 4 bases; nucleotides not matched to a gene: 5. Germline CDR1 and CDR2: SGDLS and YYNGEE. The CDR3 nucleotides read TGTGCCAGCAGCGCCGGACAGGGCGGCTATGGCTACACCTTC. Residues: CASSAGQGGYGYTF.

The chain links TRBV7-3 to TRBJ2-1, with D possibly being TRBD2 (5 bases). CDR1 SGHTA and CDR2 FQGTGA come from the germline V gene. The CDR3 runs to 16 residues. Trimming took off 1 base at V and 3 bases at J, with 13 bases between the two ends. CDR3 residues: CASSLIAARDYNEQFF. The CDR3 DNA is TGTGCCAGCAGCTTAATAGCCGCCCGGGACTACAATGAGCAGTTCTTC.